This TCR beta chain comes out of a study of blood T cell repertoires in COVID-19. Study information: The United States, Italy and Spain provided the acute and convalescent COVID-19 samples. The analysed material was cDNA or gDNA that came from T cells, B-cell-depleted T cells, or PBMCs.

A word on this clone: The identical CDR3 is also encoded by other nucleotide sequences in the sample.

The V gene lost 3 bases and the J gene lost 4 bases, with 12 bases spanning the gap. This CDR3 has 14 residues. Germline V gene sequence: CDR1 LNHDA, CDR2 SQIVND (reference sequence). Authors' methods: Reference gene primer amplification in the assay estimated nucleated cell counts. Measured with immunoSEQ multiplex PCR; TCRdb has only the in-frame clones, and not every one. Clone size and the V and J calls come from that table; the DNA yielded D and trimming. The profile shows 200,000 or so clones, roughly 80% of them singletons. The chain combines TRBV19 with TRBJ2-5; a weak D match, TRBD1 (5 bases). Sequenced input: peripheral blood. This TCR was sampled from a man between 60 and 70 years old with active or convalescent COVID-19. CDR3 region: CASSIDAGRETQYF. The CDR3 region has the DNA TGTGCCAGTAGTATCGATGCAGGGCGAGAGACCCAGTACTTC.